The clone carrying this TCR beta chain has only one observation. Its antigen is not known. These data originate in a study of cytomegalovirus exposure and HLA in healthy donors. General observations from the study: Earlier analysis yielded a pattern in which most TCR beta V segments were productive about 90% or about 30% of the time. Reportedly, diagnosis of cytomegalovirus status by the classifier showed high specificity and sensitivity. The authors later linked a missense DCLRE1C variant to TCR beta V- and J-gene trimming.

CDR3 length equals 15 residues. Trimming took 5 bases from V and 0 from J; bases not matched to a gene: 6. Germline assignment: CDR1 SEHNR and CDR2 FQNEAQ (reference sequence). The primer mix had 60 Vbeta and 13 Jbeta primers. Sequencing used immunoSEQ multiplex PCR; TCRdb keeps in-frame clones, though not all of them. The top ten hold about 2.6% of the sample, which has about 130,000 clones, around 70% seen once. The rearrangement uses TRBV7-9 and TRBJ1-1, with TRBD1 identical over 7 bases. Sequencing was done on a sample of PBMCs. This TCR was sampled from a woman aged 60-75 years in good health and CMV-seropositive. The DNA for the CDR3 is TGTGCCAGCAGCCCGTCGGGGACAGTGAACACTGAAGCTTTCTTT. Its translation is CASSPSGTVNTEAFF.